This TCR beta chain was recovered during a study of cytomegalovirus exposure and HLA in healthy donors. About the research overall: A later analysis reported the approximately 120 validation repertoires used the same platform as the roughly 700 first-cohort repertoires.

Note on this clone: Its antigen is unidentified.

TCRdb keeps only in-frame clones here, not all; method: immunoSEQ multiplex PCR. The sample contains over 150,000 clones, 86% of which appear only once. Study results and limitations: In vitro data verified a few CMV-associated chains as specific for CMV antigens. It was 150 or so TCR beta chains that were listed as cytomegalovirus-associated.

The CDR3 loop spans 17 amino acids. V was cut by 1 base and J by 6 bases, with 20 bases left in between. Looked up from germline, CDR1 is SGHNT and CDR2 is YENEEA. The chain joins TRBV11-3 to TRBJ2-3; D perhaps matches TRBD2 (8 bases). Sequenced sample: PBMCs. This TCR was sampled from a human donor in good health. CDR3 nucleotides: TGTGCCAGCAGCTTAGCCCTTAACGGGAGGGGGCCCGATACGCAGTATTTT. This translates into CASSLALNGRGPDTQYF.